Reported below is one T cell receptor (beta chain). Enrollment shut out patients with autoimmune disease history or systemic immunosuppression. This sample is part of a study of OX40 agonist ivuxolimab in advanced cancers. Study context: Intravenous ivuxolimab at 0.01 to 10 mg/kg was given to patients every 2 weeks. Anti-PD-1, anti-PD-L1 or anti-CTLA-4 therapy given earlier was allowed, and around 40% had some. Patients were over 65% male with ages roughly 20 to 85, mean roughly 64.

Clones were read by immunoSEQ multiplex PCR, and TCRdb kept only the in-frame ones, dropping some. Counted here are more than 45,000 clones, approximately 82% occurring once; the ten biggest clones make up more than 3.5%. The CDR3 is 16 residues long. CDR1 is MGHRA and CDR2 is YSYEKL in the germline V gene. Between the trimmed V and J ends, which lost 3 bases and 1 base, there was a span of 16 bases. The specimen comprised CD4+ or CD8+ T cells sorted from blood, sampled in a trial of the OX40 agonist ivuxolimab. The sequence derives from an adult with an advanced solid tumor such as melanoma, head and neck, liver or kidney cancer. The chain has TRBV4-1 and TRBJ2-7; D is uncertain. The CDR3 DNA reads as TGCGCCAGCAGCCACGCGGTTATAACGAAATCCTACGAGCAGTACTTC. Its translation is CASSHAVITKSYEQYF.